The 11 T cell receptor beta chains below come from one sample, sequenced in a study of neoadjuvant anti-PD-1 for oral cavity cancer. Generated by immunoSEQ multiplex PCR, the TCRdb table keeps only in-frame clones and is missing some. The table has tens of thousands of clones, 25% to 30% seen once. The time point: after neoadjuvant nivolumab, at surgical resection. The sample in question was tumor tissue, obtained after nivolumab (anti-PD-1) treatment. The receptors shown here come from a person between 40 and 79 years old with oral cavity squamous cell carcinoma.

This chain links TRBV5-1 with TRBJ2-7; 11 bases match TRBD1. Losses at the gene ends were 5 bases for V and 6 bases for J; bases not matched to a gene: 7. This CDR3 has 14 amino acids. Germline values: CDR1 SGHRS, CDR2 YFSETQ. CDR3 in amino acids: CASRQDRGRSEQYF. The CDR3 nucleotides read TGCGCCAGCAGACAGGACAGGGGGCGAAGCGAGCAGTACTTC. The full variable domain, rest sourced from reference TRBV5-1 and TRBJ2-7, is KAGVTQTPRYLIKTRGQQVTLSCSPISGHRSVSWYQQTPGQGLQFLFEYFSETQRNKGNFPGRFSGRQFSNSRSEMNVSTLELGDSALYLCASRQDRGRSEQYFGPGTRLTVT.

The chain couples TRBV9 to TRBJ1-3; D is unresolved. Trimming pared 0 bases from V and 0 bases from J, leaving 7 bases between. Germline CDR1 SGDLS, CDR2 YYNGEE. The CDR3 has 15 residues. The CDR3 reads CASSVGHLSGNTIYF. CDR3 nucleotide sequence: TGTGCCAGCAGCGTAGGACACCTCTCTGGAAACACCATATATTTT.

This clone has more than one count but fewer than ten. The chain is built from TRBV7-9 and TRBJ2-5; 11 nucleotides align to TRBD2. Per the germline V gene, CDR1 is SEHNR and CDR2 is FQNEAQ (reference sequence). V was pared by 5 bases and J by 3 bases, with 8 bases of the junction left unmatched. CDR3 length: 16 amino acids. The CDR3 region has the DNA TGTGCCAGCAGCCGACCCCTGGGACTAGCGGAAGAGACCCAGTACTTC. It translates to CASSRPLGLAEETQYF.

This rearrangement joins TRBV2 to TRBJ1-1; D call uncertain. With 6 bases removed from V and 4 bases from J, the gap between germline ends came to 9 bases. The CDR3 contains 12 residues. The germline V gene encodes CDR1 SNHLY and CDR2 FYNNEI. CDR3 DNA sequence: TGTGCCAGCAGCGCCCCGGGCACTGAAGCTTTCTTT. Protein: CASSAPGTEAFF.

The rearrangement uses TRBV11-2 and TRBJ2-2, with TRBD2 matching over 8 bases. This CDR3 is built from 16 residues. Germline-derived CDR1 and CDR2 are SGHAT and FQNNGV. V lost 5 bases and J lost 6; bases outside the gene matches: 11. The DNA for the CDR3 is TGTGCCAGCAGCCCCGTCGGCGGGAGGAGGGCCGGGGAGCTGTTTTTT. Its protein is CASSPVGGRRAGELFF.

This clone was counted between two and nine times. The chain carries TRBV5-1 and TRBJ1-2; 11 nucleotides match TRBD1. Germline values: CDR1 SGHRS, CDR2 YFSETQ. The CDR3 contains 14 residues. J gave up 8 bases and V 4 bases, and 7 bases lay outside the gene matches. CDR3 region: CASSQGQGVNGYTF. As DNA, the CDR3 is TGCGCCAGCAGCCAGGGACAGGGGGTAAACGGCTACACCTTC. Using reference TRBV5-1 and TRBJ1-2 for the parts outside the CDR3, the full variable domain is KAGVTQTPRYLIKTRGQQVTLSCSPISGHRSVSWYQQTPGQGLQFLFEYFSETQRNKGNFPGRFSGRQFSNSRSEMNVSTLELGDSALYLCASSQGQGVNGYTFGSGTRLTVV.

The V call is TRBV28, the J call TRBJ1-5, with D tentatively TRBD1 (5 bases). The germline V gene has CDR1 MDHEN and CDR2 SYDVKM. There are 17 residues in the CDR3. Trimming removed 8 bases from V and 6 bases from J, with 26 bases in between. CDR3: CASVGERSYGTGQPQHF. CDR3 DNA: TGTGCCAGCGTCGGGGAGCGTTCTTACGGGACGGGTCAGCCCCAGCATTTT. Together with reference TRBV28 and TRBJ1-5, the CDR3 gives the full variable domain: DVKVTQSSRYLVKRTGEKVFLECVQDMDHENMFWYRQDPGLGLRLIYFSYDVKMKEKGDIPEGYSVSREKKERFSLILESASTNQTSMYLCASVGERSYGTGQPQHFGDGTRLSIL.

The chain uses TRBV30 and TRBJ2-3, with a tentative D call TRBD1 (6 bases). Germline CDR1 reads GTSNPN; CDR2 reads SVGIG (reference sequence). The CDR3 totals 12 residues. V lost 4 bases to trimming and J lost 1 base, with 6 bases between them. The CDR3 spells CAWTGGTDTQYF. In DNA form, the CDR3 reads TGTGCCTGGACAGGGGGCACAGATACGCAGTATTTT. Complete variable domain (other parts from reference TRBV30 and TRBJ2-3): SQTIHQWPATLVQPVGSPLSLECTVEGTSNPNLYWYRQAAGRGLQLLFYSVGIGQISSEVPQNLSASRPQDRQFILSSKKLLLSDSGFYLCAWTGGTDTQYFGPGTRLTVL.

The table lists this clone with a few counts. V usage is TRBV19 and J usage is TRBJ1-6; D is possibly TRBD1 (6 bases). V lost 7 bases and J 7 bases, leaving 11 bases between the germline ends. This CDR3 spans 13 amino acids. The germline CDR1 and CDR2 sequences are LNHDA and SQIVND (reference sequence). Written as DNA, the CDR3 is TGTGCCAGTAAGAGACAGGCCAATTCACCCCTCCACTTT. Amino acids: CASKRQANSPLHF.

This clone was seen only a few times. This rearrangement joins TRBV28 to TRBJ2-7; 8 bases match TRBD2. Trimming removed 3 bases from V and 2 bases from J; junction bases left unmatched: 6. This CDR3 comprises 15 residues. Germline CDR1 is MDHEN and CDR2 is SYDVKM. The CDR3 DNA reads as TGTGCCAGCAGTTTTAGTAGCGGGGCCACCTACGAGCAGTACTTC. Amino acid sequence: CASSFSSGATYEQYF.

This clone was found a few times. J is TRBJ1-2 and V is TRBV7-6; 8 bases line up with TRBD1. V lost 4 bases and J lost 11; bases outside the gene matches: 6. CDR1 is SGHVS, CDR2 FNYEAQ, per germline. This CDR3 is built from 12 residues. The CDR3 loop is CASSSRTGPYTF. The CDR3 DNA follows: TGTGCCAGCAGCTCGAGGACAGGGCCTTACACCTTC.